Here is one TCR beta chain with its context. The sample comes from a study of blood T cell repertoires in COVID-19. Study information: Collection of acute and convalescent COVID-19 samples took place in the United States, Italy and Spain. PBMCs, B-cell-depleted T cells, or T cells provided the cDNA or gDNA that made up the material.

In the authors' workflow: The authors estimated nucleated cell counts from reference gene primer amplification. This table comes from immunoSEQ multiplex PCR, and its TCRdb copy is limited to in-frame clones, with some not included. The V and J calls and clone size were taken over from that table, and D and trimming were inferred from the DNA. Of over 100,000 clones detected, 60% to 75% appear once; the ten largest clones hold around 1.8%. The CDR3 has 15 amino acids. The junction had 5 bases not matched to a gene; V was cut back by 3 bases and J by 6 bases. Germline CDR1 PRHDT, CDR2 FYEKMQ (reference sequence).

Material: peripheral blood. This chain connects TRBV13 to TRBJ2-3; TRBD2 agrees at 11 bases. The sequence was obtained from a woman in her seventies with acute or convalescent COVID-19. CDR3 protein: CASSFPSGGSDTQYF. Written as DNA, the CDR3 is TGTGCCAGCAGCTTCCCTAGCGGGGGGTCCGATACGCAGTATTTT. The entire variable domain, with the rest obtained from reference TRBV13 and TRBJ2-3, is as follows: AAGVIQSPRHLIKEKRETATLKCYPIPRHDTVYWYQQGPGQDPQFLISFYEKMQSDKGSIPDRFSAQQFSDYHSELNMSSLELGDSALYFCASSFPSGGSDTQYFGPGTRLTVL.